The T cell receptor (beta chain) described here comes from a study of cytomegalovirus exposure and HLA in healthy donors. On the study more broadly: The approximately 120 validation repertoires used the same platform as the roughly 610 first-cohort repertoires, a later analysis reported. Study results and limitations: The study listed 150 to 200 cytomegalovirus-associated TCR beta chains. Rare TCR sequences predominated, though certain public TCRs were found in many donors.

Assay used: immunoSEQ multiplex PCR; TCRdb lists only in-frame clones, some missing. The top ten clones hold 8% to 9.5% of a sample with 150,000 or so clones, nearly 90% of them seen once. CDR3 length: 17 residues. Trimming took 2 bases from V and 4 from J; bases not matched to a gene: 10. In germline, CDR1 is SGHRS, CDR2 YFSETQ. This clone turned up a few times. Its cognate antigen is unknown. Donors were drawn from the 120-subject validation cohort, separate from the approximately 700-subject first cohort. The V gene is TRBV5-1, the J gene TRBJ2-2; 8 bases match TRBD1. The clonotype was recovered from a woman aged 18-29 years in good health and CMV-seropositive. Material for sequencing was PBMCs. The DNA of the CDR3 is TGCGCCAGCAGCTTTCGCGCAGGGGGCAGGAGCACCGGGGAGCTGTTTTTT. It yields the protein CASSFRAGGRSTGELFF.